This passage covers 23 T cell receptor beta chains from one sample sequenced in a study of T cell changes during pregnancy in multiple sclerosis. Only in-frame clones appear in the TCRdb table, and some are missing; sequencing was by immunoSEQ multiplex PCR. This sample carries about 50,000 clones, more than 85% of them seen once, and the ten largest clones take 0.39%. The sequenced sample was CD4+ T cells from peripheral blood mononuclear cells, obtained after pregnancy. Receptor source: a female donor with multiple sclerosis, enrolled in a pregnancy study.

For the CDR3, the DNA is TGCGCCAGCAGCTTATCAGGGGGAGACGGCTACACCTTC. Its protein is CASSLSGGDGYTF. The rearrangement links TRBV5-1 to TRBJ1-2; TRBD1 matches at 7 bases. Germline CDR1 SGHRS, CDR2 YFSETQ. V was clipped by 2 bases and J by 8 bases; unmatched bases: 6. This CDR3 region has 13 residues.

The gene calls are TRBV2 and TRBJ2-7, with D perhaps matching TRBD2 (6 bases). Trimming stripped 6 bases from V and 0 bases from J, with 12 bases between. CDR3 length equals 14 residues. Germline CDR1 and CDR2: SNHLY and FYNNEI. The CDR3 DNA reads TGTGCCAGCAGGCCCCGGGGGACCTCCTACGAGCAGTACTTC. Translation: CASRPRGTSYEQYF. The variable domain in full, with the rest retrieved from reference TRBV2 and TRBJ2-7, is EPEVTQTPSHQVTQMGQEVILRCVPISNHLYFYWYRQILGQKVEFLVSFYNNEISEKSEIFDDQFSVERPDGSNFTLKIRSTKLEDSAMYFCASRPRGTSYEQYFGPGTRLTVT.

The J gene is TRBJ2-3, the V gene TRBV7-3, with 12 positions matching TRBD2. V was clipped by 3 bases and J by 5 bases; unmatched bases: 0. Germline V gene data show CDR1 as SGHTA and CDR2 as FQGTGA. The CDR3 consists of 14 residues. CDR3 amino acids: CASSLGLAGDTQYF. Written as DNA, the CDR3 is TGTGCCAGCAGCTTGGGACTAGCGGGAGATACGCAGTATTTT.

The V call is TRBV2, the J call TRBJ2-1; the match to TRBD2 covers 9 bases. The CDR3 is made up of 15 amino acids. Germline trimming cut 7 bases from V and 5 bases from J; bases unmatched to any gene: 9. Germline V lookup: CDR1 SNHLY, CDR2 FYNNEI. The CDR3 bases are TGTGCCAGCACCTCAAGGCGACTAGCGGACAATGAGCAGTTCTTC. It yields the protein CASTSRRLADNEQFF.

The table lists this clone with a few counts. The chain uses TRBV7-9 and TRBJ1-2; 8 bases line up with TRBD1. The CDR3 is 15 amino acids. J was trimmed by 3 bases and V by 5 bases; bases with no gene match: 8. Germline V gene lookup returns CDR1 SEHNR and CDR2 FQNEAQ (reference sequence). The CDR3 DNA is TGTGCCAGCAGCACCTGGACAGGGCCCCACTATGGCTACACCTTC. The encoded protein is CASSTWTGPHYGYTF.

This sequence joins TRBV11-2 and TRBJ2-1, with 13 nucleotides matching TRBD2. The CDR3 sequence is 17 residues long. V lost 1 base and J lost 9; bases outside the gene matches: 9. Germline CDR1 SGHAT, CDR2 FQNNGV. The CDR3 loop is CASSLGLLAGGPSEQFF. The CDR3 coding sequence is TGTGCCAGCAGCTTAGGGTTACTAGCGGGAGGGCCGAGTGAGCAGTTCTTC.

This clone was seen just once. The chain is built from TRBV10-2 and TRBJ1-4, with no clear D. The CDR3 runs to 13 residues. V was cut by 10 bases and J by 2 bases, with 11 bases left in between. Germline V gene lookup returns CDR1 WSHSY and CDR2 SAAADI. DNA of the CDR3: TGCGCCACCGGTCGGTCCACTAATGAAAAACTGTTTTTT. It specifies CATGRSTNEKLFF.

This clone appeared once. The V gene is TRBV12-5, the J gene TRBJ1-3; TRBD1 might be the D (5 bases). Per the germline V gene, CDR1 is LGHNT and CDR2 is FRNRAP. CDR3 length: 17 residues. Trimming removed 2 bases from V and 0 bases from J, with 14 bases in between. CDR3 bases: TGTGCTAGTGGTTTGCTTACAGGAAGGGGCTCTGGAAACACCATATATTTT. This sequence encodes CASGLLTGRGSGNTIYF. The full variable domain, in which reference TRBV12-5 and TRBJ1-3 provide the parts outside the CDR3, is DARVTQTPRHKVTEMGQEVTMRCQPILGHNTVFWYRQTMMQGLELLAYFRNRAPLDDSGMPKDRFSAEMPDATLATLKIQPSEPRDSAVYFCASGLLTGRGSGNTIYFGEGSWLTVV.

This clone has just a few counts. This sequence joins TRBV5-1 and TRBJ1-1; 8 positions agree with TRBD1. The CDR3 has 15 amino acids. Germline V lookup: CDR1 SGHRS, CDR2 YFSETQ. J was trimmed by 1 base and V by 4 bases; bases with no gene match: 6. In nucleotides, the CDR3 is TGCGCCAGCAGCACCAGGGGGCGCACGAACACTGAAGCTTTCTTT. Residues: CASSTRGRTNTEAFF.

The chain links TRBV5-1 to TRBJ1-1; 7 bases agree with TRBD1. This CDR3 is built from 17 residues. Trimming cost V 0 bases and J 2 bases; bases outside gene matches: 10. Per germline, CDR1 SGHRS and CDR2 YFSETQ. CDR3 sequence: CASSLVGRGVLNTEAFF. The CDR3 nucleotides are TGCGCCAGCAGCTTGGTCGGCAGGGGGGTACTAAACACTGAAGCTTTCTTT. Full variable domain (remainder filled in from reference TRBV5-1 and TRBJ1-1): KAGVTQTPRYLIKTRGQQVTLSCSPISGHRSVSWYQQTPGQGLQFLFEYFSETQRNKGNFPGRFSGRQFSNSRSEMNVSTLELGDSALYLCASSLVGRGVLNTEAFFGQGTRLTVV.

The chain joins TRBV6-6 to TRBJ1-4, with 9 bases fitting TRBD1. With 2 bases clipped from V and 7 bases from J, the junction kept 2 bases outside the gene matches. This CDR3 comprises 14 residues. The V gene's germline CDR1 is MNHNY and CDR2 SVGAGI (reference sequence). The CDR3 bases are TGTGCCAGCAGTTACGGGACAGGGAGTGAAAAACTGTTTTTT. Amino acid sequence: CASSYGTGSEKLFF.

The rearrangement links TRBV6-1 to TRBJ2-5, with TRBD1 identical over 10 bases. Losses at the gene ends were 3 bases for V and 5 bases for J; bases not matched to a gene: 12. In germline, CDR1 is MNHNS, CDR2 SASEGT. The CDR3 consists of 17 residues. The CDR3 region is CASSDFWDRGSGETQYF. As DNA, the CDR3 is TGTGCCAGCAGTGATTTTTGGGACAGGGGATCGGGGGAGACCCAGTACTTC.

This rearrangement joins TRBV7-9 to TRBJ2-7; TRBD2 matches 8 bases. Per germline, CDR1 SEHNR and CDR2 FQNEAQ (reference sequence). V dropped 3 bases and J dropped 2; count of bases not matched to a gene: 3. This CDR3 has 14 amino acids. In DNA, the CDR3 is TGTGCCAGCAGCTTGGGACTAGTTGCCTACGAGCAGTACTTC. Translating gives CASSLGLVAYEQYF.

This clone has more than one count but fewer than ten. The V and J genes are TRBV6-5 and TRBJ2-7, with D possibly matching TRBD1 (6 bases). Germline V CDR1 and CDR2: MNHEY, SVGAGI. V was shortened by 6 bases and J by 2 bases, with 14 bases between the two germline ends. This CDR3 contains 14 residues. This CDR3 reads CASSPLTGTYEQYF. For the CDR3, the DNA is TGTGCCAGCAGCCCCTTGACAGGCACCTACGAGCAGTACTTC.

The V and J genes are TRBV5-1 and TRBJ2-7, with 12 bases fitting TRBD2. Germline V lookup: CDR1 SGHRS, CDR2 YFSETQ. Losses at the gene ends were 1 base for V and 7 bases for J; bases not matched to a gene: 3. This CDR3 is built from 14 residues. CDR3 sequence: CASSLTSGGWEQYF. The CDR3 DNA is TGCGCCAGCAGCTTGACTAGCGGGGGGTGGGAGCAGTACTTC.

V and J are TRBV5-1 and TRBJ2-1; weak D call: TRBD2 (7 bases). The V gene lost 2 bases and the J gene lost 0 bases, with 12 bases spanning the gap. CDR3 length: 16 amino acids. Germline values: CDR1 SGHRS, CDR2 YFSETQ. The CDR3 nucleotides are TGCGCCAGCAGCTTATCCCGGGGGGCCTCCTACAATGAGCAGTTCTTC. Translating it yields CASSLSRGASYNEQFF.

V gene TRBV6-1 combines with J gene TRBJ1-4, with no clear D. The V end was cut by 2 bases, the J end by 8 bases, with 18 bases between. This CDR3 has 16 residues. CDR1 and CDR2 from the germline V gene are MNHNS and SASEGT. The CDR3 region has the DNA TGTGCCAGCAGTGAAAGTTTGAGGGCGCGTGGGGAAAAACTGTTTTTT. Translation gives CASSESLRARGEKLFF.

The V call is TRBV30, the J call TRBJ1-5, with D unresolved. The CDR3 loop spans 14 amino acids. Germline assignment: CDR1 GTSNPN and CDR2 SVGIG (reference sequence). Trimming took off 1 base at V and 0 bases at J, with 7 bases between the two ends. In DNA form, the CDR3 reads TGTGCCTGGAGTGGTCTCCCTAGCAATCAGCCCCAGCATTTT. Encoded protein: CAWSGLPSNQPQHF.

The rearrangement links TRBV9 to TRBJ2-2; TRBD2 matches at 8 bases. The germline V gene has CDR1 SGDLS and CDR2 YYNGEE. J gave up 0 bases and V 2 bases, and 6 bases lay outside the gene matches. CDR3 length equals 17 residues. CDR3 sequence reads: CASSVAPGLANTGELFF. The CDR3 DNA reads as TGTGCCAGCAGCGTCGCTCCGGGACTAGCGAACACCGGGGAGCTGTTTTTT.

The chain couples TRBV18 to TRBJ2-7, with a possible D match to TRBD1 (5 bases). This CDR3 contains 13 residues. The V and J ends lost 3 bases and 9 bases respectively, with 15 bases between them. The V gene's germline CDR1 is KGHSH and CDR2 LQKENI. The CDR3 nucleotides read TGTGCCAGCTCACCGACAGCCCAGGACGTGCAGTACTTC. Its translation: CASSPTAQDVQYF.

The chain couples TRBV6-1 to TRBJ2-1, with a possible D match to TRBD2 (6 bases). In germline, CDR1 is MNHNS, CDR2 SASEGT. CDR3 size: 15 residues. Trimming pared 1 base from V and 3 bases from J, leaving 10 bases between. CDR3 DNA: TGTGCCAGCAGTGAAGGGATAGCGGACTACAATGAGCAGTTCTTC. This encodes CASSEGIADYNEQFF.

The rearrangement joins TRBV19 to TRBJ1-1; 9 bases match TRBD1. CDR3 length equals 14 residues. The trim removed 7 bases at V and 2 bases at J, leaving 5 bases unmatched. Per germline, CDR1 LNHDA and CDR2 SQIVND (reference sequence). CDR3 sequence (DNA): TGTGCCAGTACCACGGACAGGGGCAACACTGAAGCTTTCTTT. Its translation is CASTTDRGNTEAFF.

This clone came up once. DNA of the CDR3: TGTGCCAGCAGCAAACCGGGACAGAGCACAGATACGCAGTATTTT. Protein sequence: CASSKPGQSTDTQYF. The V and J genes are TRBV7-9 and TRBJ2-3, with 7 nucleotides matching TRBD1. Germline V gene sequence: CDR1 SEHNR, CDR2 FQNEAQ (reference sequence). V trimming: 5 bases; J trimming: 0 bases; junction bases outside the gene matches: 5. This CDR3 region has 15 residues.